What follows are 5 T cell receptor beta chains derived from one specimen sequenced in a study of blood T cell repertoires in COVID-19. TCRdb's table, derived via immunoSEQ multiplex PCR, lists solely in-frame clones and lacks some. The sample yields 220,000 or so clones, around 81% seen once. The sample taken for sequencing was peripheral blood. The receptors shown here come from a woman in her 70s with acute or convalescent COVID-19.

This clone was observed a single time. This chain joins TRBV6-4 and TRBJ2-3; 12 nucleotides line up with TRBD2. Per germline, CDR1 MRHNA and CDR2 SNTAGT. Trimming cost V 2 bases and J 5 bases; bases outside gene matches: 2. The CDR3 has 15 amino acids. CDR3 region: CASSDQGLAGDTQYF. CDR3 nucleotides: TGTGCCAGCAGTGACCAGGGACTAGCGGGAGATACGCAGTATTTT.

The chain joins TRBV21-1 to TRBJ1-4. TRBV21-1 is a documented pseudogene. The length of the CDR3 is 19 residues. CDR3 nucleotides: TGTGCCAGCAGCAAAGGAATTAGGCCAGGGAGGGGCCTAGGGGAAAAACTGTTTTTT. It codes for CASSKGIRPGRGLGEKLFF.

The V gene is TRBV27, the J gene TRBJ2-1; D might be TRBD2 (5 bases). The CDR3 extends over 11 amino acids. Germline assignment: CDR1 MNHEY and CDR2 SMNVEV (reference sequence). V was pared by 6 bases and J by 8 bases, with 8 bases between. The CDR3 nucleotides are TGTGCCAGCAGACTAGTGGATGAGCAGTTCTTC. Protein sequence: CASRLVDEQFF.

V is TRBV28 and J is TRBJ2-2; maybe TRBD2 (5 bases). The CDR3 contains 13 residues. The germline V gene has CDR1 MDHEN and CDR2 SYDVKM. V was cut by 6 bases and J by 4 bases, with 9 bases left in between. The chain's CDR3 is CASREAVTGELFF. The CDR3 DNA is TGTGCCAGCAGAGAAGCGGTCACCGGGGAGCTGTTTTTT.

This clone came up once. The rearrangement uses TRBV2 and TRBJ1-2; D is perhaps TRBD1 (5 bases). The V gene lost 7 bases and the J gene lost 6 bases, with 21 bases spanning the gap. CDR3 size: 15 residues. Germline CDR1 reads SNHLY; CDR2 reads FYNNEI. CDR3 loop: CASKKSTGGVDGYTF. CDR3 DNA: TGTGCCAGCAAGAAATCGACCGGGGGAGTAGATGGCTACACCTTC.